These 32 T cell receptor beta chains originate from one sample sequenced in a study of blood T cell repertoires in COVID-19. TCRdb's table, derived via immunoSEQ multiplex PCR, lists solely in-frame clones and lacks some. Among a few hundred thousand clones, around 90% were seen once, and the ten largest hold around 0.8%. The sample was peripheral blood. These receptors all stem from a woman in her 30s with acute or convalescent COVID-19.

The chain carries TRBV19 and TRBJ2-1; the match to TRBD2 covers 10 bases. Per germline, CDR1 LNHDA and CDR2 SQIVND (reference sequence). The CDR3 covers 14 residues. The V gene end was trimmed by 5 bases and the J gene end by 4 bases; junction bases not matched to a gene: 2. For the CDR3, the DNA is TGTGCCAGTAGTTCAGCGGGAGGGTACAATGAGCAGTTCTTC. Protein sequence: CASSSAGGYNEQFF.

The chain carries TRBV11-2 and TRBJ2-3; 8 bases agree with TRBD2. Losses at the gene ends were 3 bases for V and 4 bases for J; bases not matched to a gene: 18. Germline V lookup: CDR1 SGHAT, CDR2 FQNNGV. This CDR3 is 19 amino acids long. CDR3 in DNA: TGTGCCAGCAGCTTTTTCGGATCGGCGGGGGGAGGTGGAGCAGATACGCAGTATTTT. Translation gives CASSFFGSAGGGGADTQYF.

The chain links TRBV9 to TRBJ1-3, with D perhaps matching TRBD1 (6 bases). Germline CDR1 and CDR2: SGDLS and YYNGEE. The V end lost 3 bases, the J end lost 4 bases, and 14 bases lay between the germline ends. There are 15 residues in the CDR3. The CDR3 region is CASSASDRGGNTIYF. The CDR3 DNA sequence: TGTGCCAGCAGCGCATCGGACAGAGGGGGAAACACCATATATTTT.

The chain has TRBV19 and TRBJ1-3; D is unclear. The germline gives CDR1 LNHDA, CDR2 SQIVND (reference sequence). Deletions cut 6 bases from V and 3 bases from J, with 12 bases between. The CDR3 runs to 14 residues. The CDR3: CASRKGRNGNTIYF. DNA of the CDR3: TGTGCCAGTAGAAAAGGGAGAAATGGAAACACCATATATTTT.

This rearrangement joins TRBV4-3 to TRBJ2-3; no clear D. Germline V gives CDR1 LGHNA, CDR2 YSLEER. CDR3 length: 17 amino acids. Trimming removed 0 bases from V and 0 bases from J, with 13 bases in between. CDR3 protein: CASSQENPMRSTDTQYF. The DNA for the CDR3 is TGCGCCAGCAGCCAAGAAAATCCAATGCGTAGCACAGATACGCAGTATTTT.

The rearrangement links TRBV7-3 to TRBJ1-6; D possibly corresponds to TRBD1 (5 bases). Trimming stripped 2 bases from V and 5 bases from J, with 10 bases between. The CDR3 runs 15 residues. Germline CDR1 is SGHTA and CDR2 is FQGTGA. This CDR3 is CASSLGSGNNSPLHF. CDR3 DNA sequence: TGTGCCAGCAGCTTAGGATCAGGGAATAATTCACCCCTCCACTTT.

This chain uses TRBV25-1 with TRBJ2-1; 7 nucleotides agree with TRBD2. The CDR3 length is 16 residues. Trimming removed 7 bases from V and 1 base from J; junction bases left unmatched: 10. The germline CDR1 and CDR2 sequences are MGHDK and SYGVNS. CDR3 in DNA: TGTGCCAGCACGCACCGGGAGGAGACGTCCTACAATGAGCAGTTCTTC. Translating gives CASTHREETSYNEQFF.

The chain is built from TRBV9 and TRBJ2-7; 8 nucleotides match TRBD1. This CDR3 is 15 amino acids long. Unmatched junction bases numbered 5, after V lost 0 bases and J lost 3 bases. From germline, CDR1 is SGDLS and CDR2 YYNGEE. CDR3 DNA sequence: TGTGCCAGCAGCGTAGGTACAGGGGGATTCTACGAGCAGTACTTC. Translation gives CASSVGTGGFYEQYF.

V usage is TRBV23-1 and J usage is TRBJ2-4; D remains unclear. TRBV23-1 is treated as an ORF (open reading frame) with a function not yet certain. Trimming stripped 4 bases from V and 1 base from J, with 14 bases between. The CDR3 loop spans 16 amino acids. CDR3: CASSRENYSAKNIQYF. CDR3 in DNA: TGCGCCAGCAGTCGTGAGAACTACTCGGCCAAAAACATTCAGTACTTC.

The chain employs TRBV7-6 and TRBJ2-3; 7 positions match TRBD1. This CDR3 contains 17 residues. Looked up from germline, CDR1 is SGHVS and CDR2 is FNYEAQ. Trimming took 3 bases from V and 1 from J; bases not matched to a gene: 10. The CDR3 DNA is TGTGCCAGCAGCTTCGAACAGGGGTTCTCTGGCACAGATACGCAGTATTTT. It yields the protein CASSFEQGFSGTDTQYF.

The CDR3 sequence: CASSLFGKLGNEQFF. The CDR3 coding sequence is TGTGCCAGCAGTTTATTCGGGAAGCTGGGCAATGAGCAGTTCTTC. V is TRBV27 and J is TRBJ2-1; possible D gene TRBD2, 5 bases. The CDR3 extends over 15 amino acids. The germline V and J ends were trimmed by 1 base and 6 bases, with 13 bases remaining between them. From germline, CDR1 is MNHEY and CDR2 SMNVEV (reference sequence).

This sequence joins TRBV7-2 and TRBJ2-5, with 8 nucleotides matching TRBD1. This CDR3 comprises 18 residues. The V and J ends lost 5 bases and 3 bases, in that order; junction bases with no gene match: 17. Germline loops: CDR1 SGHTA, CDR2 FQGNSA. The CDR3 spells CASSQRTGMARRKETQYF. The CDR3 DNA follows: TGTGCCAGCAGCCAGAGGACAGGGATGGCCCGGCGGAAAGAGACCCAGTACTTC.

The genes are TRBV11-3 and TRBJ2-5; D is undetermined. The CDR3 covers 13 residues. Trimming took off 2 bases at V and 5 bases at J, with 9 bases between the two ends. Germline CDR1 is SGHNT and CDR2 is YENEEA. This CDR3 reads CASSLSARETQYF. The CDR3 DNA is TGTGCCAGCAGCTTATCCGCCCGGGAGACCCAGTACTTC.

This chain joins TRBV7-6 and TRBJ2-5; 15 positions match TRBD2. Trimming cost V 4 bases and J 5 bases; bases outside gene matches: 2. The length of the CDR3 is 15 residues. Germline values: CDR1 SGHVS, CDR2 FNYEAQ. In DNA form, the CDR3 reads TGTGCCAGCAGCTATGGACTAGCGGGAGGGGAGACCCAGTACTTC. Translated: CASSYGLAGGETQYF.

The rearrangement links TRBV30 to TRBJ2-2, with D tentatively TRBD1 (6 bases). CDR1 and CDR2 (germline): GTSNPN, SVGIG (reference sequence). The ends were cut back, 1 base at V and 6 bases at J, with 12 bases in the middle. The CDR3 length is 14 residues. As DNA, the CDR3 is TGTGCCTGGAGTGCGCGACAGGAGGCCGGGGAGCTGTTTTTT. Encoded protein: CAWSARQEAGELFF. The variable domain in full, with the rest retrieved from reference TRBV30 and TRBJ2-2, is SQTIHQWPATLVQPVGSPLSLECTVEGTSNPNLYWYRQAAGRGLQLLFYSVGIGQISSEVPQNLSASRPQDRQFILSSKKLLLSDSGFYLCAWSARQEAGELFFGEGSRLTVL.

This clone was counted between two and nine times. V is TRBV6-5 and J is TRBJ1-2; 10 positions agree with TRBD1. Germline loops: CDR1 MNHEY, CDR2 SVGAGI. V shed 4 bases and J 7 bases; nucleotides not matched to a gene: 3. The CDR3 sequence is 13 residues long. CDR3 loop: CASSWDRGTGYTF. In DNA form, the CDR3 reads TGTGCCAGCAGTTGGGACAGGGGAACTGGCTACACCTTC.

J is TRBJ2-7 and V is TRBV28; TRBD2 aligns across 12 bases. CDR1 is MDHEN, CDR2 SYDVKM, per germline. This CDR3 spans 16 amino acids. With V trimmed by 2 bases and J by 2 bases, 4 bases remained unmatched. CDR3 DNA: TGTGCCAGCAGTTTAGGGACTAGCGGGTCAGCCTACGAGCAGTACTTC. Residues: CASSLGTSGSAYEQYF.

The rearrangement links TRBV9 to TRBJ2-1, with unresolved D. Deletions cut 3 bases from V and 6 bases from J, with 10 bases between. CDR1 and CDR2 from the germline V gene are SGDLS and YYNGEE. The CDR3 is 13 residues long. This CDR3 is CASSGSSPNEQFF. The CDR3 DNA reads TGTGCCAGCAGCGGATCTAGTCCCAATGAGCAGTTCTTC.

The chain employs TRBV20-1 and TRBJ2-3; the match to TRBD2 covers 10 bases. There are 14 residues in the CDR3. Losses at the gene ends were 3 bases for V and 5 bases for J; bases not matched to a gene: 5. The germline V gene encodes CDR1 DFQATT and CDR2 SNEGSKA (reference sequence). Here the CDR3 reads CSASSGTSVDTQYF. CDR3 DNA sequence: TGCAGTGCTAGTTCAGGGACTAGCGTAGATACGCAGTATTTT.

The chain recombines TRBV30 with TRBJ1-4; the D gene is possibly TRBD1 (5 bases). Between the trimmed V and J ends, which lost 0 bases and 8 bases, there was a span of 13 bases. Germline CDR1 reads GTSNPN; CDR2 reads SVGIG (reference sequence). CDR3 length equals 14 residues. In DNA, the CDR3 is TGTGCCTGGAGTGTACAAGGGGCGGGAGAAAAACTGTTTTTT. This sequence encodes CAWSVQGAGEKLFF.

CDR3 amino acids: CASKTDRLGLAGPEGTDTQYF. The CDR3 nucleotides read TGTGCCAGCAAGACGGACAGACTCGGACTAGCGGGGCCCGAAGGCACAGATACGCAGTATTTT. The V and J genes are TRBV19 and TRBJ2-3; 12 bases agree with TRBD2. The CDR3 contains 21 residues. J gave up 1 base and V 9 bases, and 23 bases lay outside the gene matches. The germline gives CDR1 LNHDA, CDR2 SQIVND (reference sequence).

This clone was counted between two and nine times. V gene TRBV29-1 combines with J gene TRBJ2-5; TRBD1 agrees at 9 bases. The CDR3 totals 14 residues. Germline V gene sequence: CDR1 SQVTM, CDR2 ANQGSEA. CDR3 bases: TGCAGTGCCGGGACAGGGACCCCGCAAGAGACCCAGTACTTC. This translates into CSAGTGTPQETQYF.

The chain couples TRBV28 to TRBJ2-1; the match to TRBD2 covers 10 bases. With 4 bases clipped from V and 9 bases from J, the junction kept 6 bases outside the gene matches. Germline V gene data show CDR1 as MDHEN and CDR2 as SYDVKM. The CDR3 runs to 14 residues. The CDR3: CASSWSGRAGEQFF. The DNA of the CDR3 is TGTGCCAGCAGTTGGAGCGGGAGGGCAGGTGAGCAGTTCTTC.

The V and J genes are TRBV11-3 and TRBJ2-5; TRBD2 agrees at 11 bases. Germline assignment: CDR1 SGHNT and CDR2 YENEEA. The CDR3 loop spans 14 amino acids. V gave up 3 bases and J gave up 5 bases; unmatched junction bases: 2. CDR3 DNA sequence: TGTGCCAGCAGCTTTGGACTAGCGGGTGAGACCCAGTACTTC. Translated, it gives CASSFGLAGETQYF.

This sequence joins TRBV3-1 (or the pseudogene TRBV3-2) and TRBJ1-1; possibly TRBD1 for D (6 bases). Germline V gene sequence: CDR1 LGHDT, CDR2 YNNKEL (reference sequence). Trimming took 0 bases from V and 0 from J, leaving 14 bases between them. CDR3 length: 17 amino acids. CDR3 sequence reads: CASSQDRAGAMNTEAFF. CDR3 nucleotides: TGTGCCAGCAGCCAAGATCGCGCAGGGGCCATGAACACTGAAGCTTTCTTT.

The chain links TRBV10-3 to TRBJ2-1; a possible D gene is TRBD2 (5 bases). In germline, CDR1 is ENHRY, CDR2 SYGVKD. The CDR3 consists of 17 residues. V gave up 7 bases and J gave up 0 bases, with 19 bases separating them. The CDR3 DNA follows: TGTGCCATCAATGGTACCACGGGGTACCTCTCCTACAATGAGCAGTTCTTC. This sequence encodes CAINGTTGYLSYNEQFF.

The chain carries TRBV7-9 and TRBJ1-1; no reliable D call. The CDR3 totals 11 residues. The germline gives CDR1 SEHNR, CDR2 FQNEAQ (reference sequence). The V end was cut by 5 bases, the J end by 5 bases, with 6 bases between. CDR3: CASSPLTEAFF. The CDR3 DNA sequence: TGTGCCAGCAGCCCCCTTACTGAAGCTTTCTTT.

The V call is TRBV29-1, the J call TRBJ1-1, with D perhaps TRBD1 (6 bases). This CDR3 contains 13 residues. Germline V gene lookup returns CDR1 SQVTM and CDR2 ANQGSEA. V was cut by 4 bases and J by 1 base, with 10 bases left in between. In nucleotides, the CDR3 is TGCAGCGTTGTCAAACAGGGGAACACTGAAGCTTTCTTT. Its protein is CSVVKQGNTEAFF.

The V and J genes are TRBV3-1 (or the pseudogene TRBV3-2) and TRBJ2-3; 8 positions agree with TRBD2. The CDR3 totals 15 residues. The germline V gene has CDR1 LGHDT and CDR2 YNNKEL (reference sequence). The trim removed 0 bases at V and 2 bases at J, leaving 1 base unmatched. CDR3 sequence reads: CASSQDGRATDTQYF. The CDR3 DNA reads as TGTGCCAGCAGCCAAGACGGGAGGGCCACAGATACGCAGTATTTT.

The V call is TRBV29-1, the J call TRBJ2-3, with TRBD1 matching over 10 bases. The CDR3 runs 14 residues. Germline trimming cut 6 bases from V and 5 bases from J; bases unmatched to any gene: 8. The germline V gene encodes CDR1 SQVTM and CDR2 ANQGSEA. CDR3 residues: CSVAERTGGDTQYF. CDR3 sequence (DNA): TGCAGCGTGGCGGAGCGGACAGGGGGAGATACGCAGTATTTT.

V and J are TRBV4-3 and TRBJ1-5; perhaps TRBD1 as D (6 bases). The V and J ends lost 3 bases and 11 bases respectively, with 17 bases between them. Germline V CDR1 and CDR2: LGHNA, YSLEER. The CDR3 runs to 14 residues. In DNA form, the CDR3 reads TGCGCCAGCAGCCAGGGGACACGATCTTTTGCCCAGCATTTT. As protein: CASSQGTRSFAQHF.

This chain connects TRBV19 to TRBJ2-7; no definite D call. Germline V gene lookup returns CDR1 LNHDA and CDR2 SQIVND (reference sequence). This CDR3 has 12 amino acids. Deletions cut 5 bases from V and 6 bases from J, with 11 bases between. CDR3 loop: CASSLKTGEQYF. In DNA form, the CDR3 reads TGTGCCAGTAGTTTGAAGACTGGCGAGCAGTACTTC.